This passage covers 21 T cell receptor beta chains from one sample sequenced in a study of blood T cell repertoires in COVID-19. Sequencing was performed with immunoSEQ multiplex PCR; in TCRdb, only in-frame clones are kept and a portion is missing. The sample lists 350,000 to 400,000 clones, about nine tenths occurring once. The sample was PBMCs or T cells enriched from blood (not recorded which). Receptor source: a woman aged 25-40 years who had recovered from COVID-19.

The genes are TRBV7-6 and TRBJ2-5, with D perhaps TRBD1 (6 bases). CDR1 is SGHVS and CDR2 is FNYEAQ in the germline V gene. Deletions cut 5 bases from V and 3 bases from J, with 19 bases between. CDR3 length: 16 residues. CDR3 sequence reads: CASSAPLRDKEETQYF. CDR3 sequence (DNA): TGTGCCAGCAGCGCACCCCTCCGGGACAAAGAAGAGACCCAGTACTTC.

This rearrangement joins TRBV6-2 or TRBV6-3 to TRBJ2-3; 14 bases fit TRBD2. The V and J ends lost 0 bases and 5 bases, in that order; junction bases with no gene match: 4. Per the germline V gene, CDR1 is MNHEY and CDR2 is SVGEGT. The CDR3 covers 17 residues. The CDR3 region is CASSYSRLAGGGDTQYF. In nucleotides, the CDR3 is TGTGCCAGCAGTTACTCCCGACTAGCGGGGGGGGGAGATACGCAGTATTTT.

The gene calls are TRBV19 and TRBJ1-5; TRBD1 might be the D (5 bases). The CDR3 runs to 17 residues. Germline V gene sequence: CDR1 LNHDA, CDR2 SQIVND (reference sequence). V dropped 4 bases and J dropped 0 bases, with 16 bases sitting between them. DNA for the CDR3: TGTGCCAGTAGTACACGAGAGACAGCTTATAGCAATCAGCCCCAGCATTTT. Encoded protein: CASSTRETAYSNQPQHF.

The V and J genes are TRBV11-2 and TRBJ2-1; 7 bases are shared with TRBD2. The length of the CDR3 is 14 residues. Unmatched junction bases numbered 12, after V lost 7 bases and J lost 9 bases. Germline-derived CDR1 and CDR2 are SGHAT and FQNNGV. This chain's CDR3 is CASNRRRGLREQFF. Here the CDR3 DNA reads TGTGCCAGCAATAGAAGGCGGGGGTTACGTGAGCAGTTCTTC.

V gene TRBV10-3 combines with J gene TRBJ1-5; the match to TRBD1 covers 8 bases. Germline loops: CDR1 ENHRY, CDR2 SYGVKD. This CDR3 comprises 14 residues. Unmatched junction bases numbered 3, after V lost 3 bases and J lost 5 bases. The CDR3 coding sequence is TGTGCCATCAGTGACTCAGGGGGCTATCAGCCCCAGCATTTT. Translation: CAISDSGGYQPQHF.

The chain recombines TRBV7-8 with TRBJ2-3; no clear D. Germline lookup yields CDR1 SGHVS and CDR2 FQNEAQ. The CDR3 is made up of 12 amino acids. The ends were cut back, 5 bases at V and 2 bases at J, with 5 bases in the middle. As DNA, the CDR3 is TGTGCCAGCAGCCTCCTCACAGATACGCAGTATTTT. Encoded protein: CASSLLTDTQYF.

This rearrangement joins TRBV18 to TRBJ1-1, with D unclear. CDR3 length equals 14 residues. Germline-derived CDR1 and CDR2 are KGHSH and LQKENI. V gave up 2 bases and J gave up 5 bases, with 12 bases separating them. The CDR3 protein is CASSPTALDTEAFF. The CDR3 DNA reads TGTGCCAGCTCACCAACGGCCCTAGATACTGAAGCTTTCTTT. Full variable domain (remainder filled in from reference TRBV18 and TRBJ1-1): NAGVMQNPRHLVRRRGQEARLRCSPMKGHSHVYWYRQLPEEGLKFMVYLQKENIIDESGMPKERFSAEFPKEGPSILRIQQVVRGDSAAYFCASSPTALDTEAFFGQGTRLTVV.

This clone was detected once. The V gene is TRBV6-1, the J gene TRBJ2-5, with 7 bases fitting TRBD1. The CDR3 is 16 amino acids. Germline trimming cut 4 bases from V and 6 bases from J; bases unmatched to any gene: 14. Germline V lookup: CDR1 MNHNS, CDR2 SASEGT. CDR3 coding DNA: TGTGCCAGCAGTGCCTCCGCCAGGGGGTTCCTGAAGACCCAGTACTTC. Protein sequence: CASSASARGFLKTQYF.

The chain employs TRBV28 and TRBJ2-5, with 8 nucleotides matching TRBD2. Germline values: CDR1 MDHEN, CDR2 SYDVKM. J gave up 2 bases and V 2 bases, and 1 base lay outside the gene matches. CDR3 size: 14 residues. The CDR3 protein is CASSLAGGQETQYF. CDR3 nucleotide sequence: TGTGCCAGCAGTTTAGCGGGGGGTCAAGAGACCCAGTACTTC.

The rearrangement links TRBV13 to TRBJ1-2; TRBD1 is a possible D gene (5 bases). Trimming left V 1 base short and J 0 bases short, with 9 bases between. The length of the CDR3 is 15 residues. Germline loops: CDR1 PRHDT, CDR2 FYEKMQ (reference sequence). CDR3: CASSLEGEANYGYTF. The CDR3 DNA sequence: TGTGCCAGCAGCTTAGAAGGGGAAGCTAACTATGGCTACACCTTC.

V is TRBV30 and J is TRBJ1-5, with 9 bases lining up with TRBD1. Trimming took 5 bases from V and 4 from J; bases not matched to a gene: 0. The CDR3 extends over 12 amino acids. Germline V gene data show CDR1 as GTSNPN and CDR2 as SVGIG (reference sequence). As DNA, the CDR3 is TGTGCCTGGGGGACAGGGAATCAGCCCCAGCATTTT. Translating gives CAWGTGNQPQHF.

The chain has TRBV5-1 and TRBJ2-4, with D tentatively TRBD2 (6 bases). Germline CDR1 reads SGHRS; CDR2 reads YFSETQ. V lost 0 bases to trimming and J lost 0 bases, with 19 bases between them. The CDR3 is 19 residues long. For the CDR3, the DNA is TGCGCCAGCAGCTTGGAAGGGACTGCGCCCCCTCTAGCCAAAAACATTCAGTACTTC. Translation gives CASSLEGTAPPLAKNIQYF.

The J gene is TRBJ2-3, the V gene TRBV12-5; 10 bases align to TRBD2. CDR1 is LGHNT and CDR2 is FRNRAP in the germline V gene. The V gene end was trimmed by 2 bases and the J gene end by 6 bases; junction bases not matched to a gene: 11. The CDR3 spans 17 residues. CDR3 residues: CASGLKVLAGIGDTQYF. CDR3 coding DNA: TGTGCTAGTGGTTTGAAAGTACTAGCGGGGATCGGGGATACGCAGTATTTT.

This clone turned up a few times. The V call is TRBV27, the J call TRBJ2-2; 8 bases map to TRBD1. This CDR3 has 14 amino acids. Germline V CDR1 and CDR2: MNHEY, SMNVEV (reference sequence). V gave up 4 bases and J gave up 6 bases; unmatched junction bases: 4. CDR3 in DNA: TGTGCCAGCAGTTCCCTCAGGGGGCCCGGGGAGCTGTTTTTT. Residues: CASSSLRGPGELFF.

The chain recombines TRBV19 with TRBJ1-2; D is unclear. V lost 4 bases and J 5 bases, leaving 5 bases between the germline ends. The CDR3 contains 11 residues. Germline CDR1 and CDR2: LNHDA and SQIVND (reference sequence). The CDR3 here is CASSNRYGYTF. The DNA of the CDR3 is TGTGCCAGTAGTAATAGATATGGCTACACCTTC.

The gene calls are TRBV3-1 (or the pseudogene TRBV3-2) and TRBJ1-2; TRBD1 matches 9 bases. CDR1 is LGHDT, CDR2 YNNKEL, per germline (reference sequence). With V trimmed by 3 bases and J by 4 bases, 9 bases remained unmatched. This CDR3 contains 16 residues. CDR3 in amino acids: CASSHKRTGVSYGYTF. The CDR3 coding sequence is TGTGCCAGCAGCCACAAGAGGACAGGGGTTTCCTATGGCTACACCTTC.

This chain uses TRBV27 with TRBJ1-5, with TRBD1 matching over 7 bases. The CDR3 spans 14 residues. The V and J ends lost 4 bases and 2 bases, in that order; junction bases with no gene match: 2. Germline loops: CDR1 MNHEY, CDR2 SMNVEV (reference sequence). CDR3 coding DNA: TGTGCCAGCAGTTATGGACAGGGCAATCAGCCCCAGCATTTT. Its translation: CASSYGQGNQPQHF.

This clone is a singleton in its sample. The chain links TRBV9 to TRBJ2-3, with 12 bases aligning to TRBD2. Germline loops: CDR1 SGDLS, CDR2 YYNGEE. This CDR3 is built from 16 residues. Trimming cost V 2 bases and J 6 bases; bases outside gene matches: 7. The CDR3 reads CASSVASGGERDTQYF. The CDR3, as DNA: TGTGCCAGCAGCGTTGCTAGCGGGGGGGAAAGGGATACGCAGTATTTT.

The gene calls are TRBV30 and TRBJ1-6; D is unclear. Germline V gene lookup returns CDR1 GTSNPN and CDR2 SVGIG (reference sequence). This CDR3 spans 16 amino acids. With 3 bases removed from V and 10 bases from J, the gap between germline ends came to 22 bases. CDR3 residues: CAWRVPGGPGDSPLHF. The CDR3 DNA reads TGTGCCTGGAGGGTGCCTGGAGGGCCAGGAGACTCACCCCTCCACTTT.

This clone was picked up one time. The gene calls are TRBV18 and TRBJ2-7; a weak D match, TRBD1 (6 bases). Trimming removed 3 bases from V and 2 bases from J, with 14 bases in between. Germline lookup yields CDR1 KGHSH and CDR2 LQKENI. This CDR3 has 15 residues. CDR3 bases: TGTGCCAGCTCACCTTCAGGGGAAGTTGCCTACGAGCAGTACTTC. It is translated as CASSPSGEVAYEQYF.

In nucleotides, the CDR3 is TGTGCCAGCAGCGCTGAGGACTTGAGAGGCACAGATACGCAGTATTTT. It codes for CASSAEDLRGTDTQYF. The chain carries TRBV9 and TRBJ2-3; perhaps TRBD2 as D (5 bases). V was trimmed by 3 bases and J by 1 base, leaving 15 bases between them. Per germline, CDR1 SGDLS and CDR2 YYNGEE. This CDR3 is 16 amino acids long.